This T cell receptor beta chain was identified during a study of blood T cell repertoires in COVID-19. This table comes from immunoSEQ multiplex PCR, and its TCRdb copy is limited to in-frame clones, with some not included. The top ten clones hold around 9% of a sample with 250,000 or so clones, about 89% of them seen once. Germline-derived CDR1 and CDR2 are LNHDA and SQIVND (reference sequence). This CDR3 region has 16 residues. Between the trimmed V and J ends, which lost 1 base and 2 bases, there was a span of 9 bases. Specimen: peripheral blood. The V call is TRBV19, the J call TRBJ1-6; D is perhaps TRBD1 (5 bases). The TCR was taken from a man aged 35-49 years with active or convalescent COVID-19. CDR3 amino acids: CASSIVPDTYNSPLHF. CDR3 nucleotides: TGTGCCAGTAGTATAGTCCCGGACACCTATAATTCACCCCTCCACTTT.